This T cell receptor (beta chain) was recovered during a study of OX40 agonist ivuxolimab in advanced cancers. Comments on this clone: What it binds is not known.

Assay: immunoSEQ multiplex PCR; the TCRdb copy retains only in-frame clones and omits some. The repertoire holds about 69,000 clones, with 65% to 80% as singletons. Study observations and caveats: CD4+ and CD8+ blood T cells expanded clonally by week 6 at 0.1 to 3.0 mg/kg.

This TCR derives from an adult with an advanced solid tumor such as melanoma, head and neck, liver or kidney cancer. The specimen comprised CD4+ or CD8+ T cells sorted from blood, sampled in a trial of the OX40 agonist ivuxolimab.

CDR3 nucleotide sequence: TGCGCCAGCAGCTTGGTGGCAGAAAAGGGTGGCTACACCTTC. Protein sequence: CASSLVAEKGGYTF. The chain links TRBV5-1 to TRBJ1-2; D ambiguous. The CDR3 has 14 amino acids. Germline values: CDR1 SGHRS, CDR2 YFSETQ. Trimming pared 0 bases from V and 7 bases from J, leaving 13 bases between.